This paragraph covers one T cell receptor beta chain sequence. This clonotype was detected ten times or more. Its antigen is currently not known. No much larger clone exists at a distance of one base, and base qualities are not known. These data come from a study of T cells in Graves' hyperthyroidism and ophthalmopathy (dated by TCRdb to the late 2010s). About the study as a whole: Peripheral blood was sampled at the time of initial diagnosis, prior to any treatment. In addition, the study compared T-cell repertoires in thyroid tissue and in blood from six Graves' hyperthyroidism patients. Once sampling was done, hyperthyroidism patients were given methimazole at a starting dose of 30 mg daily, whereas ophthalmopathy patients were given high-dose intravenous methylprednisolone. To identify distinguishing TCR V-J signatures, a discovery cohort of 95 to 100 patients was used, comprising 43 with Graves' ophthalmopathy and approximately 57 with stable Graves' hyperthyroidism. Prospective prediction of ophthalmopathy was tested in an independent validation cohort of 18 to 20 hyperthyroidism patients and roughly 16 patients who later progressed to ophthalmopathy. The paper describes TCR Vbeta CDR3 sequencing of more than 120 peripheral blood samples, made up of 40 to 45 ophthalmopathy patients, over 70 hyperthyroidism patients and 17 progressor patients. The 85 to 100 discovery patients were divided at random into training and test sets in a 7:3 ratio.

The TCR beta CDR3 regions were amplified from the RNA transcripts. For the first round of RT-PCR on the TCR CDR3, the HTBI primer set was used together with the Qiagen OneStep RT-PCR kit. A second multiplex PCR round built the libraries, followed by size selection and purification. Sequencing of the libraries was done on an Illumina HiSeq2000 using paired-end 100 bp reads. The authors' analysis ran thus. SOAPnuke was used to process the raw data, removing reads that contained adapters or uncalled bases, had a mean Phred below 15, or lacked an exact match to the constant primer or identifier. High-quality paired reads were merged using COPE v1.2.5, and each unique nucleotide sequence was defined as a clonotype. MiTCR v1.1 was used to align clonotypes to the IMGT TRBV, TRBD and TRBJ reference segments. Only V-J combinations with frequency above 0.0001, covering approximately 99% of repertoires, were analysed. A TCS score was defined as the ratio of F50 (clonal expansion) to E x V (chaos), with BLOSUM62-based TCRdist applied between CDR3 peptides within each V-J. Welch's t-statistics and random forest reduced several hundred V-J features to 10 to 15, which were used in a naive Bayes classifier (R e1071). TCRdb itself trimmed the public reads at Q25 with fastp, ran MiXCR and retained productive beta chains. Each entry is one CDR3 protein sequence, shown with its most common DNA and genes. The V and J calls here are based on TCRdb, not the publication. This sample lists hundreds of thousands of distinct CDR3 sequences; approximately 15% were detected once. The leading ten clones occupy around 25% of the sample.

The CDR3, from cysteine to phenylalanine, totals 15 residues. The only DNA kept is the CDR3, 45 bases in frame from the first base. V ends up 4 bases short and J 4 bases short, with an unmatched junction base count of 9. Study-wide findings and limitations: Ophthalmopathy was separated from stable hyperthyroidism by a 13 V-J signature model, with about 86% sensitivity and approximately 81% specificity obtained in cross-validation and 80%/75% obtained in testing. Sample size was not statistically predetermined, and blinding of investigators to group allocation was not performed. Most expanded thyroid clonotypes (frequency above 0.001) were also detected in blood, a finding suggesting that blood repertoires may reflect thyroid immune responses. During validation, the model predicted progression to ophthalmopathy a median of about 6.5 months ahead of onset, with roughly 65% sensitivity and less than 85% specificity.

Stable Graves' hyperthyroidism was defined as the absence of progression to ophthalmopathy over 18 months of follow-up. Hyperthyroidism patients were newly diagnosed, had a disease duration of under 2 months, and were aged 18 to 65 years. Patients with uncontrolled infections, other autoimmune diseases, pregnancy or lactation were excluded. Diagnoses relied on clinical symptoms, serum thyroxine and TRAb, thyroid ultrasound and orbital computed tomography. PBMCs were separated from around 9.1 ml of fresh peripheral blood using Ficoll-Paque density gradient centrifugation. Total RNA was extracted using Trizol reagent, and RNA quality was assessed on an Agilent 2100 Bioanalyzer.

The receptor chain draws on TRBV12-3 or TRBV12-4 and TRBJ2-5, with 7 bases aligning to TRBD1. The sample consisted of blood. This TCR was sampled from a woman in her thirties with Graves' hyperthyroidism. The base sequence is TGTGCCAGCAGTTCGTGCGACAGGGCGGGAGAGACCCAGTACTTC. Its protein product is CASSSCDRAGETQYF.